A single sample is the source of the 27 T cell receptor beta chains below, sequenced in a study of blood T cell repertoires in COVID-19. Sequenced by immunoSEQ multiplex PCR; TCRdb stores in-frame clones only, minus some. The data hold some 320,000 clones, with about 92% observed a single time. What was sequenced was PBMCs or T cells enriched from blood (not recorded which). These receptors were obtained from a man aged 55 to 70 who had recovered from COVID-19.

The chain recombines TRBV24-1 with TRBJ2-1; 7 positions agree with TRBD2. Trimming removed 9 bases from V and 3 bases from J; junction bases left unmatched: 10. The CDR3 contains 15 residues. Per germline, CDR1 KGHDR and CDR2 SFDVKD. The DNA of the CDR3 is TGTGCCACCTCCCGGGCTAGCGGAGACTACAATGAGCAGTTCTTC. Translated, it gives CATSRASGDYNEQFF.

V usage is TRBV3-1 (or the pseudogene TRBV3-2) and J usage is TRBJ1-2; D is possibly TRBD1 (5 bases). Germline CDR1 is LGHDT and CDR2 is YNNKEL (reference sequence). The CDR3 contains 14 residues. V shed 4 bases and J shed 8 bases, with 17 bases lying between them. The CDR3 spells CASSPLARAGGYTF. The CDR3 DNA reads TGTGCCAGCAGCCCCCTGGCCAGGGCGGGGGGCTACACCTTC.

V usage is TRBV18 and J usage is TRBJ2-1; D is possibly TRBD1 (5 bases). The ends were cut back, 6 bases at V and 5 bases at J, with 20 bases in the middle. Germline V gene lookup returns CDR1 KGHSH and CDR2 LQKENI. The CDR3 is 16 amino acids. The CDR3 protein is CASSRQGFGQNNEQFF. The CDR3 bases are TGTGCCAGCTCTCGTCAGGGATTCGGTCAAAACAATGAGCAGTTCTTC.

In regard to this clone: A junction end diverges from the germline sequence, so it may reflect a read error. The CDR3 coding sequence is TGTGCCTGGGCTTCAGACAGGGTATTAGGGGAACGGTTT. Amino acid sequence: CAWASDRVLGERF. The chain combines TRBV30 with TRBJ1-1; 7 bases are shared with TRBD1. From germline, CDR1 is GTSNPN and CDR2 SVGIG (reference sequence). The CDR3 has 13 residues.

The chain carries TRBV5-1 and TRBJ1-6; maybe TRBD1 (5 bases). The CDR3 is made up of 15 amino acids. The V end was cut by 0 bases, the J end by 9 bases, with 13 bases between. Germline assignment: CDR1 SGHRS and CDR2 YFSETQ. The CDR3 spells CASSLEQGIGSPLHF. The CDR3 DNA sequence: TGCGCCAGCAGCTTGGAGCAGGGTATAGGTTCACCCCTCCACTTT.

The rearrangement uses TRBV18 and TRBJ1-3, with D unresolved. The V end was cut by 0 bases, the J end by 1 base, with 10 bases between. This CDR3 is built from 16 residues. CDR1 is KGHSH, CDR2 LQKENI, per germline. CDR3 region: CASSPPRHSSGNTIYF. The CDR3 bases are TGTGCCAGCTCACCACCGAGACACAGTTCTGGAAACACCATATATTTT.

The chain joins TRBV29-1 to TRBJ1-1; D unresolved. The CDR3 is 9 amino acids. The V gene's germline CDR1 is SQVTM and CDR2 ANQGSEA. Deletions cut 4 bases from V and 7 bases from J, with 4 bases between. The CDR3 DNA is TGCAGCGTTGCGGGTGAAGCTTTCTTT. The encoded protein is CSVAGEAFF.

The CDR3: CASSLDRYEQYF. CDR3 coding DNA: TGTGCCAGCAGCTTAGATCGGTACGAGCAGTACTTC. The chain carries TRBV11-3 and TRBJ2-7; D not resolved. The germline gives CDR1 SGHNT, CDR2 YENEEA. Between the trimmed V and J ends, which lost 0 bases and 4 bases, there was a span of 4 bases. CDR3 size: 12 residues.

This chain joins TRBV19 and TRBJ1-6; D perhaps matches TRBD1 (6 bases). The CDR3 sequence is 15 residues long. CDR1 is LNHDA and CDR2 is SQIVND in the germline V gene (reference sequence). Trimming cost V 3 bases and J 7 bases, with 13 bases left between them. CDR3 bases: TGTGCCAGTAGTATGGTCGGCAGGGGAAATTCACCCCTCCACTTT. Translation gives CASSMVGRGNSPLHF.

This sequence joins TRBV11-3 and TRBJ2-1; TRBD2 agrees at 9 bases. From germline, CDR1 is SGHNT and CDR2 YENEEA. Trimming removed 0 bases from V and 9 bases from J; junction bases left unmatched: 6. This CDR3 region has 15 residues. The CDR3 DNA sequence: TGTGCCAGCAGCTTAGATCCGCTAGCGGGGAGTGAGCAGTTCTTC. It specifies CASSLDPLAGSEQFF. Variable domain in full (rest from reference TRBV11-3 and TRBJ2-1): EAGVVQSPRYKIIEKKQPVAFWCNPISGHNTLYWYLQNLGQGPELLIRYENEEAVDDSQLPKDRFSAERLKGVDSTLKIQPAELGDSAVYLCASSLDPLAGSEQFFGPGTRLTVL.

The chain carries TRBV19 and TRBJ1-5; D is uncertain. The CDR3 totals 12 residues. Germline V gene lookup returns CDR1 LNHDA and CDR2 SQIVND (reference sequence). The CDR3 bases are TGTGCGGCTCGCGGGGGCAATCAGCCCCAGCATTTT. Its translation is CAARGGNQPQHF.

The CDR3, as DNA: TGTGCCTGGAGCGTCGGGAGCAGGACAGGGAATTCACCCCTCCACTTT. Translating gives CAWSVGSRTGNSPLHF. The chain couples TRBV30 to TRBJ1-6, with TRBD1 identical over 8 bases. V was clipped by 3 bases and J by 7 bases; unmatched bases: 11. This CDR3 has 16 amino acids. Per germline, CDR1 GTSNPN and CDR2 SVGIG (reference sequence).

The V and J genes are TRBV19 and TRBJ1-1; the D is unclear. This CDR3 has 14 residues. CDR1 is LNHDA and CDR2 is SQIVND in the germline V gene (reference sequence). Trimming stripped 5 bases from V and 10 bases from J, with 20 bases between. The CDR3 reads CASSAAALGSGAFF. The CDR3 nucleotides are TGTGCCAGTAGTGCTGCCGCCCTCGGTTCAGGAGCTTTCTTT.

In its sample, this clone was seen many times. The V gene is TRBV19, the J gene TRBJ2-2; D is perhaps TRBD2 (5 bases). The germline V gene encodes CDR1 LNHDA and CDR2 SQIVND (reference sequence). The CDR3 consists of 14 residues. V lost 1 base and J lost 5, with 8 bases in between. CDR3 residues: CASSIASGTGELFF. Here the CDR3 DNA reads TGTGCCAGTAGTATAGCCTCGGGGACCGGGGAGCTGTTTTTT.

This clone was observed many times. Other nucleotide sequences in the sample specify the same CDR3. The V call is TRBV5-6, the J call TRBJ2-2; a possible D gene is TRBD2 (6 bases). V shed 2 bases and J shed 0 bases, with 8 bases lying between them. Germline V lookup: CDR1 SGHDT, CDR2 YYEEEE. This CDR3 spans 15 amino acids. CDR3 sequence (DNA): TGTGCCAGCAGCTTAGGCGGGACGAACACCGGGGAGCTGTTTTTT. As protein: CASSLGGTNTGELFF.

This clone was observed a single time. V gene TRBV5-1 combines with J gene TRBJ1-5; a weak D match, TRBD1 (5 bases). This CDR3 is 15 amino acids long. V gave up 0 bases and J gave up 8 bases, with 15 bases separating them. The germline V gene has CDR1 SGHRS and CDR2 YFSETQ. The DNA of the CDR3 is TGCGCCAGCAGCTTGGGGACCGCCCCGGGGGAGCCCCAGCATTTT. The encoded protein is CASSLGTAPGEPQHF.

The chain employs TRBV24-1 and TRBJ2-2, with 7 bases identical to TRBD1. The trim removed 5 bases at V and 5 bases at J, leaving 4 bases unmatched. The germline V gene has CDR1 KGHDR and CDR2 SFDVKD. The CDR3 sequence is 14 residues long. The CDR3 spells CATSVQGDTGELFF. Written as DNA, the CDR3 is TGTGCCACCAGTGTTCAGGGGGATACCGGGGAGCTGTTTTTT.

The chain links TRBV5-6 to TRBJ2-7; 10 bases are shared with TRBD2. CDR1 SGHDT and CDR2 YYEEEE come from the germline V gene. CDR3 length: 16 residues. J was trimmed by 3 bases and V by 2 bases; bases with no gene match: 8. CDR3 sequence reads: CASSFEAGGPIYEQYF. CDR3 nucleotide sequence: TGTGCCAGCAGCTTTGAAGCGGGAGGGCCAATCTACGAGCAGTACTTC.

This clone was seen a few times. The chain is built from TRBV6-5 and TRBJ2-7, with TRBD2 matching 7 bases. Germline assignment: CDR1 MNHEY and CDR2 SVGAGI. CDR3 length equals 14 residues. V lost 6 bases to trimming and J lost 7 bases; unmatched junction nucleotides: 12. CDR3 DNA sequence: TGTGCCAGCAGAAAAGCGGGATCCCCTCGGGAGCAGTACTTC. As protein: CASRKAGSPREQYF.

V is TRBV11-2 and J is TRBJ2-7; D might be TRBD1 (6 bases). Trimming removed 7 bases at V and 3 bases at J, with 16 bases between. Germline V gene sequence: CDR1 SGHAT, CDR2 FQNNGV. This CDR3 comprises 14 residues. Here the CDR3 DNA reads TGTGCCAGCACCTCCGAGGACAGATACTACGAGCAGTACTTC. It codes for CASTSEDRYYEQYF.

The chain recombines TRBV18 with TRBJ2-5; possibly TRBD2 for D (6 bases). CDR1 and CDR2 from the germline V gene are KGHSH and LQKENI. The V gene lost 1 base and the J gene lost 1 base, with 10 bases spanning the gap. CDR3 size: 15 residues. The CDR3 spells CASSPRRDGQETQYF. The CDR3 nucleotides read TGTGCCAGCTCACCACGGCGGGACGGCCAAGAGACCCAGTACTTC.

The chain is built from TRBV30 and TRBJ1-1; maybe TRBD1 (5 bases). V lost 2 bases and J lost 7, with 11 bases in between. From germline, CDR1 is GTSNPN and CDR2 SVGIG (reference sequence). The CDR3 contains 12 residues. Written as DNA, the CDR3 is TGTGCCTGGAGTCGCCCCAGGGTTGAAGCTTTCTTT. This translates into CAWSRPRVEAFF.

The chain has TRBV14 and TRBJ2-7, with TRBD1 matching over 8 bases. The CDR3 contains 13 residues. Trimming removed 5 bases from V and 6 bases from J; junction bases left unmatched: 6. Germline loops: CDR1 SGHDN, CDR2 FVKESK. CDR3 coding DNA: TGTGCCAGCAGCTGGATGACAGGGGTCGAGCAGTACTTC. This gives the protein CASSWMTGVEQYF.

The chain is built from TRBV3-1 (or the pseudogene TRBV3-2) and TRBJ1-6; 8 bases are shared with TRBD1. The CDR3 is 16 amino acids. After removal of 1 base from V and 9 bases from J, the junction contained 8 bases not matched to a gene. Germline CDR1 reads LGHDT; CDR2 reads YNNKEL (reference sequence). The CDR3 DNA is TGTGCCAGCAGCCAAGGATGGACAGGGTTGGGTTCACCCCTCCACTTT. Translation: CASSQGWTGLGSPLHF.

This rearrangement joins TRBV27 to TRBJ2-3; D is possibly TRBD2 (5 bases). The V gene lost 7 bases and the J gene lost 1 base, with 12 bases spanning the gap. The CDR3 extends over 14 amino acids. Germline lookup yields CDR1 MNHEY and CDR2 SMNVEV (reference sequence). Here the CDR3 DNA reads TGTGCCAGCAAAAAACTAGATCGCACAGATACGCAGTATTTT. Its translation is CASKKLDRTDTQYF.

The chain couples TRBV18 to TRBJ2-7; weak D call: TRBD2 (6 bases). CDR1 and CDR2 from the germline V gene are KGHSH and LQKENI. V was shortened by 6 bases and J by 6 bases, with 21 bases between the two germline ends. The CDR3 loop spans 15 amino acids. CDR3 bases: TGTGCCAGCTCCAACCGGGGCAGGTTGGGAGGCGAGCAGTACTTC. The encoded protein is CASSNRGRLGGEQYF.

The gene calls are TRBV9 and TRBJ2-7, with D perhaps TRBD1 (6 bases). The CDR3 contains 13 residues. Trimming took 0 bases from V and 5 from J, leaving 9 bases between them. Germline V gene data show CDR1 as SGDLS and CDR2 as YYNGEE. CDR3 loop: CASSVVSGDEQYF. DNA for the CDR3: TGTGCCAGCAGCGTAGTCTCAGGGGACGAGCAGTACTTC.